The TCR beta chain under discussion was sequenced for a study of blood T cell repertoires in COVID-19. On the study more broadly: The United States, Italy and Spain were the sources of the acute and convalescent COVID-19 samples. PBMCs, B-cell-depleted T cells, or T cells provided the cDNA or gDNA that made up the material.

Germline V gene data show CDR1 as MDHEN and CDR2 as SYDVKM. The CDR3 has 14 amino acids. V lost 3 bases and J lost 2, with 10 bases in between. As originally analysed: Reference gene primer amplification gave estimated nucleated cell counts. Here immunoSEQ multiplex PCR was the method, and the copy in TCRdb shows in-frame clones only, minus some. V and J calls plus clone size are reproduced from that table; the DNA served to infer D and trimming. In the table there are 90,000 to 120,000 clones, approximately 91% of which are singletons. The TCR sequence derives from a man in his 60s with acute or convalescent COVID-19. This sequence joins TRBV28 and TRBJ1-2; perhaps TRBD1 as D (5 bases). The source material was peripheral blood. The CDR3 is CASSFQGINYGYTF. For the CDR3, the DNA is TGTGCCAGCAGTTTTCAGGGTATAAACTATGGCTACACCTTC.